This T cell receptor beta chain is drawn from a study of response to subunit inactivated influenza vaccine. This clonotype was observed a few times. TCRdb analysed the RT-PCR reads with MiXCR anew, one entry per CDR3 protein. Among a few hundred thousand distinct CDR3 sequences, 6% to 9% were seen once, and the ten largest hold roughly 13%. V gave up 4 bases and J gave up 1 base; unmatched junction bases: 1. The CDR3 runs 12 residues. Per the germline V gene, CDR1 is SQVTM and CDR2 is ANQGSEA. The starting material was PBMCs from blood, obtained around 2 years after vaccination. The rearrangement joins TRBV29-1 to TRBJ2-7, with 7 positions matching TRBD1. The source is a man aged 50 to 69 who received an inactivated influenza vaccine. CDR3 bases: TGCAGCGTTGGGGGACAGTCCTACGAGCAGTACTTC. This gives the protein CSVGGQSYEQYF.